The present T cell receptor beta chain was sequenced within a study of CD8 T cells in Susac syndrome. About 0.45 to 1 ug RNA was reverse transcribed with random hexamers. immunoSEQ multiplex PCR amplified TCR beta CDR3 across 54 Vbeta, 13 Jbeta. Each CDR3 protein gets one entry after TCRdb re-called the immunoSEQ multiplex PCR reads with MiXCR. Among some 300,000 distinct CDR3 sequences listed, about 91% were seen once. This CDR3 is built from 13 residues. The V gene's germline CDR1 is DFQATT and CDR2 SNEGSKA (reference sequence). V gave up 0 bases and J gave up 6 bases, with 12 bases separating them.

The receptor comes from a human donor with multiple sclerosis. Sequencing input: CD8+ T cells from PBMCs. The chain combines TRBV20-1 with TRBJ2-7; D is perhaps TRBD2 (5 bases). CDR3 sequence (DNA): TGCAGTGCTAGAGATTATGCCGGGGTCGAGCAGTACTTC. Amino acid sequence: CSARDYAGVEQYF.